Following are 14 T cell receptor beta chains from one sample sequenced in a study of blood T cell repertoires in COVID-19. Sequenced by immunoSEQ multiplex PCR; TCRdb stores in-frame clones only, minus some. The sample records under 200,000 clones, less than 80% being singletons. Input material: PBMCs or T cells enriched from blood (not recorded which). These receptors were collected from a woman in her 70s in a cohort exposed to, infected with or recovered from COVID-19 (not recorded which).

This clone was observed a handful of times. The chain is built from TRBV18 and TRBJ2-3, with 11 bases identical to TRBD1. This CDR3 is built from 15 residues. Trimming at V came to 4 bases and at J to 4 bases, leaving 4 bases not matched to a gene. Looked up from germline, CDR1 is KGHSH and CDR2 is LQKENI. CDR3: CASSRGQGASDTQYF. CDR3 DNA sequence: TGTGCCAGCTCACGAGGACAGGGGGCGTCAGATACGCAGTATTTT.

The V gene is TRBV12-3 or TRBV12-4, the J gene TRBJ2-1; 8 bases are shared with TRBD2. J was trimmed by 13 bases and V by 3 bases; bases with no gene match: 5. The CDR3 sequence is 12 residues long. The CDR3 is CASSFSRGAQFF. DNA for the CDR3: TGTGCCAGCAGTTTCTCGCGGGGGGCCCAGTTCTTC.

This clone was recorded only once. This sample includes further DNA sequences coding for the same CDR3. V and J are TRBV28 and TRBJ1-2, with D hard to call. There are 12 residues in the CDR3. Deletions cut 2 bases from V and 5 bases from J, with 6 bases between. Germline values: CDR1 MDHEN, CDR2 SYDVKM. The chain's CDR3 is CASSLGGYGYTF. The CDR3 coding sequence is TGTGCCAGCAGTTTAGGAGGTTATGGCTACACCTTC.

J is TRBJ1-4 and V is TRBV4-1; 8 positions match TRBD1. The germline V gene has CDR1 MGHRA and CDR2 YSYEKL. The CDR3 is made up of 18 amino acids. V trimming: 7 bases; J trimming: 8 bases; junction bases outside the gene matches: 21. CDR3 loop: CASIKEETGARRGEKLFF. In nucleotides, the CDR3 is TGCGCCAGCATCAAAGAGGAGACAGGGGCCCGCCGAGGAGAAAAACTGTTTTTT.

The chain is built from TRBV7-9 and TRBJ1-2; possible D gene TRBD1, 6 bases. The CDR3 spans 15 residues. Germline V gene sequence: CDR1 SEHNR, CDR2 FQNEAQ (reference sequence). V shed 7 bases and J shed 3 bases, with 18 bases lying between them. The CDR3: CASKSGQHPYYGYTF. The CDR3 nucleotides are TGTGCCAGCAAATCCGGACAGCATCCCTACTATGGCTACACCTTC.

V usage is TRBV5-4 and J usage is TRBJ1-3, with a tentative D call TRBD1 (5 bases). The CDR3 is 17 residues long. With 4 bases removed from V and 1 base from J, the gap between germline ends came to 18 bases. In germline, CDR1 is SGHNT, CDR2 YYREEE (reference sequence). The CDR3 nucleotides read TGTGCCAGCAGCCCGGGACTTACCTCCCAGTCTGGAAACACCATATATTTT. Translating gives CASSPGLTSQSGNTIYF.

V and J are TRBV28 and TRBJ1-2; no clear D gene. CDR3 size: 14 residues. Trimming removed 3 bases at V and 4 bases at J, with 12 bases between. CDR1 is MDHEN, CDR2 SYDVKM, per germline. The CDR3 spells CASSLFVAGYGYTF. As DNA, the CDR3 is TGTGCCAGCAGTTTGTTTGTCGCGGGCTATGGCTACACCTTC.

The chain has TRBV28 and TRBJ1-6; D is ambiguous. This CDR3 spans 12 amino acids. V lost 5 bases and J 15 bases, leaving 14 bases between the germline ends. Germline V gene data show CDR1 as MDHEN and CDR2 as SYDVKM. The CDR3 coding sequence is TGTGCCAGCAGTCCAAGCCCGCGGGGCCTCCACTTT. Its translation is CASSPSPRGLHF. Supplemented by reference TRBV28 and TRBJ1-6, the full variable domain reads DVKVTQSSRYLVKRTGEKVFLECVQDMDHENMFWYRQDPGLGLRLIYFSYDVKMKEKGDIPEGYSVSREKKERFSLILESASTNQTSMYLCASSPSPRGLHFGNGTRLTVT.

The rearrangement joins TRBV2 to TRBJ2-4, with 8 nucleotides matching TRBD2. This CDR3 comprises 14 residues. The V gene end was trimmed by 7 bases and the J gene end by 7 bases; junction bases not matched to a gene: 9. Looked up from germline, CDR1 is SNHLY and CDR2 is FYNNEI. CDR3 loop: CASMTPGGVNIQYF. The DNA for the CDR3 is TGTGCCAGCATGACCCCGGGGGGGGTTAACATTCAGTACTTC. The full variable domain, rest sourced from reference TRBV2 and TRBJ2-4, is EPEVTQTPSHQVTQMGQEVILRCVPISNHLYFYWYRQILGQKVEFLVSFYNNEISEKSEIFDDQFSVERPDGSNFTLKIRSTKLEDSAMYFCASMTPGGVNIQYFGAGTRLSVL.

V and J are TRBV7-2 and TRBJ2-5; no firm D call. The CDR3 is 13 amino acids. V gave up 1 base and J gave up 2 bases, with 5 bases separating them. CDR1 is SGHTA, CDR2 FQGNSA, per germline. This CDR3 is CASSLVLQETQYF. The CDR3 nucleotides are TGTGCCAGCAGCTTAGTTCTGCAAGAGACCCAGTACTTC.

This clone was recorded a few times. The rearrangement links TRBV5-5 to TRBJ1-2; D might be TRBD1 (6 bases). Trimming removed 1 base from V and 5 bases from J, with 6 bases in between. The germline CDR1 and CDR2 sequences are SGHKS and YYEKEE (reference sequence). The length of the CDR3 is 12 residues. DNA for the CDR3: TGTGCCAGCAGCTTGACAGGGTATGGCTACACCTTC. Translated, it gives CASSLTGYGYTF.

The gene calls are TRBV5-8 and TRBJ2-7; D uncertain. With 4 bases removed from V and 3 bases from J, the gap between germline ends came to 14 bases. The CDR3 sequence is 14 residues long. CDR1 and CDR2 from the germline V gene are SGHTS and YDEGEE. The CDR3 loop is CASSRHRVDYEQYF. CDR3 bases: TGTGCCAGCAGCCGGCACCGGGTCGACTACGAGCAGTACTTC.

The genes are TRBV29-1 and TRBJ2-1; no clear D. With 3 bases removed from V and 8 bases from J, the gap between germline ends came to 11 bases. CDR1 and CDR2 (germline): SQVTM, ANQGSEA. CDR3 length: 12 residues. DNA of the CDR3: TGCAGCGTTGAGAGTCCGCTGGATGAGCAGTTCTTC. Protein: CSVESPLDEQFF.

The chain recombines TRBV2 with TRBJ2-3; 8 nucleotides agree with TRBD1. CDR1 SNHLY and CDR2 FYNNEI come from the germline V gene. The CDR3 covers 12 residues. Losses at the gene ends were 3 bases for V and 14 bases for J; bases not matched to a gene: 7. CDR3 protein: CASSERQGIRYF. DNA for the CDR3: TGTGCCAGCAGTGAGCGACAGGGGATCAGGTATTTT.